This T cell receptor (beta chain) was obtained from a study of OX40 agonist ivuxolimab in advanced cancers. Study summary: In this cohort, patients received ivuxolimab, an agonistic anti-OX40 (CD134) antibody. Study-level results: Within 6 weeks, CD4+ and CD8+ blood T cells expanded clonally at 0.1 to 3.0 mg/kg.

As regards this clone: As yet, its antigen is unknown.

The repertoire was sequenced with immunoSEQ multiplex PCR; TCRdb's copy has only in-frame clones and lacks some. The sample shows 65,000 to 95,000 clones, about 85% of them seen only once. This material consisted of CD4+ or CD8+ T cells sorted from blood, taken in a trial of the OX40 agonist ivuxolimab. This TCR was sampled from an adult with an advanced solid tumor such as melanoma, head and neck, liver or kidney cancer.

The CDR3 reads CASSLSHVSVSYEQYF. In DNA form, the CDR3 reads TGTGCCAGCAGTTTATCCCACGTCAGCGTTTCCTACGAGCAGTACTTC. The rearrangement uses TRBV28 and TRBJ2-7; D is ambiguous. The CDR3 loop spans 16 amino acids. From germline, CDR1 is MDHEN and CDR2 SYDVKM. Trimming took 1 base from V and 1 from J, leaving 14 bases between them.